This T cell receptor beta chain was profiled in a study of T cells in narcolepsy. The overall study: Healthy controls were enrolled alongside patients with narcolepsy type 1 or type 2. General study findings and limits: No autoreactive T cell clone sequences appeared in some memory CD4+ repertoires. Reportedly, autoreactive clonotypes were serially detected in patients' blood but not controls'.

Using immunoSEQ multiplex PCR, the repertoire was profiled, and TCRdb retains in-frame clones only, with some absent. The sample lists 25,000 to 35,000 clones, more than 70% occurring once. Concerning this clone: Its antigen is undetermined. The junction differs from germline at one of its ends, possibly a read error.

Germline CDR1 and CDR2: MGHRA and YSYEKL. This CDR3 is 16 amino acids long. The chain joins TRBV4-1 to TRBJ2-5; D possibly corresponds to TRBD2 (6 bases). Input material: memory (CD45RA-) CD4+ T cells from blood. The clonotype originates from a human donor in good health. The DNA of the CDR3 is TGCGCCAGCAGCCAAGATGAAGCGGGCTACCAAGAGGCCCAGTACTTC. Protein: CASSQDEAGYQEAQYF.